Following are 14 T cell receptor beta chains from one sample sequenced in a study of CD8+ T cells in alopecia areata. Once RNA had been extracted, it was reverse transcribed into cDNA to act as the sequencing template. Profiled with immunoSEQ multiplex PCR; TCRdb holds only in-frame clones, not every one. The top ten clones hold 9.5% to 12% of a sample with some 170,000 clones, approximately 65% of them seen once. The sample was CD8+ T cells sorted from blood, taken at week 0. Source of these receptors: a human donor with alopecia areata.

The chain's CDR3 is CASSVEVGLAGETQYF. The CDR3 DNA reads as TGTGCCAGCAGCGTAGAGGTTGGACTAGCCGGAGAGACCCAGTACTTC. The chain has TRBV9 and TRBJ2-5; 8 nucleotides agree with TRBD2. V lost 0 bases to trimming and J lost 4 bases; unmatched junction nucleotides: 8. Germline-derived CDR1 and CDR2 are SGDLS and YYNGEE. This CDR3 region has 16 residues. Based on the CDR3 plus reference TRBV9 and TRBJ2-5, the full variable domain is DSGVTQTPKHLITATGQRVTLRCSPRSGDLSVYWYQQSLDQGLQFLIQYYNGEERAKGNILERFSAQQFPDLHSELNLSSLELGDSALYFCASSVEVGLAGETQYFGPGTRLLVL.

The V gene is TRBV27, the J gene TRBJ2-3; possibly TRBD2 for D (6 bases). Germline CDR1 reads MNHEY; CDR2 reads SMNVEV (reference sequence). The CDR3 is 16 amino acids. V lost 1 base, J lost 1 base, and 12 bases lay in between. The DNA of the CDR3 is TGTGCCAGCAGTTTATATGCGCGGGGCCGCACAGATACGCAGTATTTT. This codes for CASSLYARGRTDTQYF.

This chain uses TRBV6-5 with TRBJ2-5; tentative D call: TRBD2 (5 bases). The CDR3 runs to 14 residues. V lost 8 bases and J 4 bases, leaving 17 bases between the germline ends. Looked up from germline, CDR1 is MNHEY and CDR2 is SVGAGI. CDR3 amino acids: CASPTLGSVETQYF. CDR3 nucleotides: TGTGCCAGCCCCACCCTGGGTAGCGTAGAGACCCAGTACTTC.

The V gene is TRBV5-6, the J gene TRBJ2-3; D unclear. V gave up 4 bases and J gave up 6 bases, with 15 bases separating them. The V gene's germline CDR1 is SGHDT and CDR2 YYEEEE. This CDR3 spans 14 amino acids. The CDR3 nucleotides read TGTGCCAGCAGCCATCCGAGTTCCGGCGATACGCAGTATTTT. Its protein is CASSHPSSGDTQYF. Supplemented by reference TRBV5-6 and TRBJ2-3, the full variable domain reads DAGVTQSPTHLIKTRGQQVTLRCSPKSGHDTVSWYQQALGQGPQFIFQYYEEEERQRGNFPDRFSGHQFPNYSSELNVNALLLGDSALYLCASSHPSSGDTQYFGPGTRLTVL.

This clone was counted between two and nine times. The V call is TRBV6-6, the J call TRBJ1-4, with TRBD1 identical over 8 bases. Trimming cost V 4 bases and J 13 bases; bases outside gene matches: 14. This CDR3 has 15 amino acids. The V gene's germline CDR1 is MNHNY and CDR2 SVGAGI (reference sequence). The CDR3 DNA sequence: TGTGCCAGCAGTTCCGAGGACAGGGCCAATTCATTACTGTTTTTT. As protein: CASSSEDRANSLLFF.

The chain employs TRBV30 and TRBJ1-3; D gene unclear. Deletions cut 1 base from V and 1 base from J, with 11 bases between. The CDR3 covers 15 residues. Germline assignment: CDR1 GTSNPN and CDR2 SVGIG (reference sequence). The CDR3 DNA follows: TGTGCCTGGAGTGCCGCTCTAGTGTCTGGAAACACCATATATTTT. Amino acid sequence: CAWSAALVSGNTIYF.

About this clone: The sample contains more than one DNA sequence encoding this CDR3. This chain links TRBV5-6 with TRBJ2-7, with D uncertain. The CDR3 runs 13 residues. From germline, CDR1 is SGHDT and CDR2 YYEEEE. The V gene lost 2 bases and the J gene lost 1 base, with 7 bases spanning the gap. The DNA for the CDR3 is TGTGCCAGCAGCTTTGGCAGATCCTACGAGCAGTACTTC. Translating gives CASSFGRSYEQYF.

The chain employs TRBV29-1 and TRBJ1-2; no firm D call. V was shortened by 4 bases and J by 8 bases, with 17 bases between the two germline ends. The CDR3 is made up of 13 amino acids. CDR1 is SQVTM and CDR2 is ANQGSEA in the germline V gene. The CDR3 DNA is TGCAGCGTTGTGGTGACTTTACTGAAGGGCTACACCTTC. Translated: CSVVVTLLKGYTF.

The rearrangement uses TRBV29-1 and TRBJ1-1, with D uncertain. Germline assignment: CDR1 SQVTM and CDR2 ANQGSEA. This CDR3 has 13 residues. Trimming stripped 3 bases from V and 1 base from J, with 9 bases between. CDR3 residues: CSVDWVWNTEAFF. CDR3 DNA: TGCAGCGTTGATTGGGTCTGGAACACTGAAGCTTTCTTT.

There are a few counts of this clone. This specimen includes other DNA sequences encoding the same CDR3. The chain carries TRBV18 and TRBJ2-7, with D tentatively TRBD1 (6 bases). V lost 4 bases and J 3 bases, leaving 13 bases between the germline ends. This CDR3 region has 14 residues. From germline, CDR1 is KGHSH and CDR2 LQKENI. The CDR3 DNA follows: TGTGCCAGCTCACACCCGGACAGCCGCTACGAGCAGTACTTC. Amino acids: CASSHPDSRYEQYF.

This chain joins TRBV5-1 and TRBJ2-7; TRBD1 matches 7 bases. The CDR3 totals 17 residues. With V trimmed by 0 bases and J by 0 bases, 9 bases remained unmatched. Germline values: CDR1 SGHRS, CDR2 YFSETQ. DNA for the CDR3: TGCGCCAGCAGCTTGGCCGTCGGCCCAGGGGGCTCCTACGAGCAGTACTTC. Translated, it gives CASSLAVGPGGSYEQYF.

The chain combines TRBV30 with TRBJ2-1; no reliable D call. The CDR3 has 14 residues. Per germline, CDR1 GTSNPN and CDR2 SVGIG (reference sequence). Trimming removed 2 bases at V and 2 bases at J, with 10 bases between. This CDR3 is CAWSSTTAYNEQFF. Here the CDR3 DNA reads TGTGCCTGGAGTTCTACGACTGCCTACAATGAGCAGTTCTTC.

The chain's CDR3 is CASSQDTGWSTEAFF. CDR3 sequence (DNA): TGTGCCAGCAGCCAAGATACCGGTTGGTCCACTGAAGCTTTCTTT. The chain joins TRBV14 to TRBJ1-1; the D is unclear. Germline CDR1 SGHDN, CDR2 FVKESK. V was cut by 0 bases and J by 4 bases, with 12 bases left in between. The CDR3 is made up of 15 amino acids.

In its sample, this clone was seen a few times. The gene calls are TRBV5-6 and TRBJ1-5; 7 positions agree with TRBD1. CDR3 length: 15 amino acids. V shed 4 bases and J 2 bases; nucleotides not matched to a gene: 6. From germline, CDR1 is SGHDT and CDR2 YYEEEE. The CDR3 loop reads CASSTEGQRNQPQHF. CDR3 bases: TGTGCCAGCAGCACAGAGGGACAGCGCAATCAGCCCCAGCATTTT.